These 27 T cell receptor beta chains were sequenced from one sample in a study of naive and memory T cell subsets. Two oligonucleotides, mixed equimolar, formed the beta constant-region primer covering TRBC1 and TRBC2. Four rounds of PCR amplified the ligated cDNA using nested alpha and beta constant-region primers plus SP2. TCRdb fed the UMI-ligation and nested PCR reads into MiXCR, producing one record per CDR3 protein. The sample includes just over 80,000 distinct CDR3 sequences, 9% of them seen just once. The sequenced sample was naive CD8+ T cells from blood. All receptors derive from a human donor in good health.

The chain employs TRBV20-1 and TRBJ1-5; 9 positions agree with TRBD1. The V segment lost 3 bases and the J segment 6 bases; nucleotides outside the gene matches: 12. This CDR3 contains 16 residues. Germline V lookup: CDR1 DFQATT, CDR2 SNEGSKA (reference sequence). The CDR3 region has the DNA TGCAGTGCTAGGGGATACCCGACAGGGGGTGGTCAGCCCCAGCATTTT. Its protein is CSARGYPTGGGQPQHF.

This clonotype was seen repeatedly, ten times or more. The chain carries TRBV12-3 or TRBV12-4 and TRBJ2-5; either TRBD1 or TRBD2 may supply D (5 bases each). The V and J ends lost 4 bases and 5 bases respectively, with 20 bases between them. This CDR3 has 16 residues. The CDR3 region has the DNA TGTGCCAGCAGTTCCCCGGACCTCGGGGCCGAGGAGACCCAGTACTTC. As protein: CASSSPDLGAEETQYF.

In this sample, this clonotype turned up a few times. The V call is TRBV4-2, the J call TRBJ1-5; D ambiguous. Germline values: CDR1 LGHNA, CDR2 YNFKEQ. V was cut by 0 bases and J by 5 bases, with 14 bases left in between. CDR3 length equals 16 residues. CDR3 DNA sequence: TGTGCCAGCAGCCAAGAGCAGTCCCCCGGAGATCAGCCCCAGCATTTT. It specifies CASSQEQSPGDQPQHF.

This clonotype has at least ten counts. The V call is TRBV27, the J call TRBJ1-1, with a weak D call TRBD1 (5 bases). Germline values: CDR1 MNHEY, CDR2 SMNVEV (reference sequence). This CDR3 is built from 14 residues. V was clipped by 5 bases and J by 2 bases, with 12 bases between them. DNA of the CDR3: TGTGCCAGCAGTCCCCGACAGTTAAACACTGAAGCTTTCTTT. Amino acids: CASSPRQLNTEAFF.

The rearrangement uses TRBV6-6 and TRBJ2-7, with D possibly called TRBD1 or TRBD2 (5 bases each). Germline V gene lookup returns CDR1 MNHNY and CDR2 SVGAGI (reference sequence). This CDR3 contains 12 residues. V dropped 2 bases and J dropped 5 bases, with 7 bases sitting between them. CDR3 protein: CASSYGGNEQYF. CDR3 nucleotide sequence: TGTGCCAGCAGTTACGGGGGAAACGAGCAGTACTTC.

The sample holds many counts of this clonotype. V usage is TRBV28 and J usage is TRBJ2-3; D gene uncertain. The CDR3 loop spans 14 amino acids. The V and J ends lost 4 bases and 2 bases respectively, with 10 bases between them. The V gene's germline CDR1 is MDHEN and CDR2 SYDVKM. DNA of the CDR3: TGTGCCAGCAGTTCGAGACGACTCACAGATACGCAGTATTTT. It is translated as CASSSRRLTDTQYF.

This clonotype was seen ten or more times. The chain has TRBV6-1 and TRBJ1-6; D call uncertain. V lost 5 bases and J lost 0, with 11 bases in between. CDR1 is MNHNS, CDR2 SASEGT, per germline. The CDR3 has 16 amino acids. The CDR3 coding sequence is TGTGCCAGCAGTTTGGGCCCGAGCTCCTATAATTCACCCCTCCACTTT. Translated: CASSLGPSSYNSPLHF.

The sample holds many counts of this clonotype. The chain has TRBV6-5 and TRBJ2-1; D might be TRBD1 or TRBD2, each matching 5 bases. There are 13 residues in the CDR3. Trimming stripped 2 bases from V and 8 bases from J, with 10 bases between. Germline V gene sequence: CDR1 MNHEY, CDR2 SVGAGI. CDR3 DNA sequence: TGTGCCAGCAGTTACCCTGAGGGGTATGAGCAGTTCTTC. This encodes CASSYPEGYEQFF.

In the case of this clonotype: A much bigger clone sits one base away, suggesting this may be a read error. The gene calls are TRBV29-1 and TRBJ2-6, with D perhaps matching TRBD1 (5 bases). The CDR3 is 16 residues long. CDR1 and CDR2 from the germline V gene are SQVTM and ANQGSEA. The CDR3 DNA reads TGCAGCGTTGAAAGTGGCACTAACTCTGGGGCCAACTTCCTGACTTTC. Residues: CSVESGTNSGANFLTF.

Ten or more counts support this clonotype. This rearrangement joins TRBV29-1 to TRBJ2-1; possibly TRBD2 for D (6 bases). CDR3 length: 15 residues. CDR1 is SQVTM and CDR2 is ANQGSEA in the germline V gene. V shed 0 bases and J shed 8 bases, with 17 bases lying between them. The CDR3 loop reads CSVEDLGTGMDEQFF. The CDR3 bases are TGCAGCGTTGAAGATCTAGGGACTGGGATGGATGAGCAGTTCTTC.

This clonotype appeared a few times. This sequence joins TRBV7-9 and TRBJ2-5; D may be TRBD1 (7 bases). Germline CDR1 and CDR2: SEHNR and FQNEAQ (reference sequence). The CDR3 contains 15 residues. V was pared by 5 bases and J by 2 bases, with 15 bases between. The CDR3 coding sequence is TGTGCCAGCAGCCGGACGCAGGGGGGTCAAGAGACCCAGTACTTC. It encodes CASSRTQGGQETQYF. The full variable domain, completed using reference TRBV7-9 and TRBJ2-5, is DTGVSQNPRHKITKRGQNVTFRCDPISEHNRLYWYRQTLGQGPEFLTYFQNEAQLEKSRLLSDRFSAERPKGSFSTLEIQRTEQGDSAMYLCASSRTQGGQETQYFGPGTRLLVL.

This clonotype was picked up many times. V gene TRBV6-5 combines with J gene TRBJ2-5; D gene unclear. Germline loops: CDR1 MNHEY, CDR2 SVGAGI. The CDR3 length is 14 residues. V gave up 7 bases and J gave up 4 bases, with 16 bases separating them. CDR3: CASTQDERRETQYF. CDR3 DNA sequence: TGTGCCAGCACTCAGGACGAAAGGCGAGAGACCCAGTACTTC.

The genes are TRBV20-1 and TRBJ1-1, with D possibly TRBD1 on 6 matching bases. The V and J ends lost 5 bases and 5 bases respectively, with 21 bases between them. The CDR3 runs 15 residues. CDR1 is DFQATT and CDR2 is SNEGSKA in the germline V gene (reference sequence). CDR3 DNA: TGCAGTGCTCGCTCCCGGGACACCCCGCGGACTGAAGCTTTCTTT. It encodes CSARSRDTPRTEAFF.

The chain carries TRBV6-2 or TRBV6-3 and TRBJ2-7; unclear D gene. Germline loops: CDR1 MNHEY, CDR2 SVGEGT. The ends were cut back, 4 bases at V and 2 bases at J, with 9 bases in the middle. This CDR3 has 13 amino acids. For the CDR3, the DNA is TGTGCCAGCAGTTTGGCCGCCGCCTACGAGCAGTACTTC. Protein product: CASSLAAAYEQYF.

The chain recombines TRBV5-1 with TRBJ2-2; D uncertain. The CDR3 is 15 amino acids. V dropped 0 bases and J dropped 3 bases, with 9 bases sitting between them. CDR1 and CDR2 from the germline V gene are SGHRS and YFSETQ. CDR3 loop: CASSLETLYTGELFF. DNA for the CDR3: TGCGCCAGCAGCTTGGAGACTCTTTACACCGGGGAGCTGTTTTTT.

This rearrangement joins TRBV7-6 to TRBJ2-2; D might be TRBD2 (5 bases). Germline CDR1 is SGHVS and CDR2 is FNYEAQ. Trimming removed 2 bases from V and 1 base from J, with 11 bases in between. The CDR3 has 16 amino acids. The CDR3 sequence is CASSLFGRENTGELFF. The CDR3 region has the DNA TGTGCCAGCAGCTTATTTGGTCGGGAGAACACCGGGGAGCTGTTTTTT.

The table lists this clonotype with many counts. This chain connects TRBV7-6 to TRBJ2-5; 8 bases agree with TRBD1. The V and J ends lost 7 bases and 2 bases, in that order; junction bases with no gene match: 9. In germline, CDR1 is SGHVS, CDR2 FNYEAQ. The CDR3 has 15 residues. The CDR3 loop is CASTLIDRGQETQYF. CDR3 DNA: TGTGCCAGCACCCTCATCGACAGGGGACAAGAGACCCAGTACTTC. Full variable domain (missing parts from reference TRBV7-6 and TRBJ2-5): GAGVSQSPRYKVTKRGQDVALRCDPISGHVSLYWYRQALGQGPEFLTYFNYEAQQDKSGLPNDRFSAERPEGSISTLTIQRTEQRDSAMYRCASTLIDRGQETQYFGPGTRLLVL.

This clonotype has ten or more counts. J is TRBJ1-6 and V is TRBV27; TRBD1 agrees at 12 bases. The CDR3 extends over 18 amino acids. V gave up 5 bases and J gave up 14 bases; unmatched junction bases: 19. Germline CDR1 MNHEY, CDR2 SMNVEV (reference sequence). CDR3 bases: TGTGCCAGCAGTGCCGGCCGGGACAGGGGGCCCCTCCCGTGGGCCCTCCACTTT. Its translation is CASSAGRDRGPLPWALHF.

In the case of this clonotype: Possible read error: a much larger clone is one base away. The rearrangement joins TRBV7-9 to TRBJ1-2; D is ambiguous. The CDR3 consists of 12 residues. Germline loops: CDR1 SEHNR, CDR2 FQNEAQ (reference sequence). The V end lost 3 bases, the J end lost 4 bases, and 6 bases lay between the germline ends. The CDR3 is CASSFGSYGYTF. CDR3 sequence (DNA): TGTGCCAGCAGCTTTGGGAGCTATGGCTACACCTTC. Based on the CDR3 plus reference TRBV7-9 and TRBJ1-2, the full variable domain is DTGVSQNPRHKITKRGQNVTFRCDPISEHNRLYWYRQTLGQGPEFLTYFQNEAQLEKSRLLSDRFSAERPKGSFSTLEIQRTEQGDSAMYLCASSFGSYGYTFGSGTRLTVV.

This clonotype was counted ten times or more. The CDR3 loop reads CASSVVSQGAGNTIYF. In DNA, the CDR3 is TGTGCCAGCAGCGTAGTGTCCCAGGGAGCTGGAAACACCATATATTTT. The chain recombines TRBV9 with TRBJ1-3, with a possible D match to TRBD1 (5 bases). V dropped 0 bases and J dropped 2 bases, with 12 bases sitting between them. The CDR3 spans 16 residues. CDR1 and CDR2 from the germline V gene are SGDLS and YYNGEE.

The chain carries TRBV12-3 or TRBV12-4 and TRBJ2-7, with D possibly being TRBD1 or TRBD2 (6 bases each). The V gene lost 3 bases and the J gene lost 2 bases, with 11 bases spanning the gap. The CDR3 is 14 residues long. The CDR3 sequence: CASSFGGLTYEQYF. CDR3 in DNA: TGTGCCAGCAGTTTCGGGGGCCTGACCTACGAGCAGTACTTC.

This clonotype was counted ten times or more. V is TRBV27 and J is TRBJ2-5; tentative D call: TRBD1 (6 bases). The CDR3 covers 16 residues. In germline, CDR1 is MNHEY, CDR2 SMNVEV (reference sequence). The germline V and J ends were trimmed by 0 bases and 5 bases, with 16 bases remaining between them. The CDR3 DNA follows: TGTGCCAGCAGTTTATCCGCAGGGGAGTATAGGGAGACCCAGTACTTC. It codes for CASSLSAGEYRETQYF.

This clonotype was counted at least ten times. The chain uses TRBV28 and TRBJ1-1, with unresolved D. Germline assignment: CDR1 MDHEN and CDR2 SYDVKM. CDR3 length: 13 amino acids. V dropped 7 bases and J dropped 7 bases, with 16 bases sitting between them. The CDR3 loop is CASTHPEGIEAFF. The CDR3 DNA reads TGTGCCAGCACGCACCCCGAAGGGATTGAAGCTTTCTTT.

Remarks on this clonotype: The junction does not match germline at one end; this may be a read error. The chain uses TRBV7-8 and TRBJ2-3; no clear D gene. Germline CDR1 reads SGHVS; CDR2 reads FQNEAQ. The CDR3 length is 16 residues. As DNA, the CDR3 is TGTGCCAGCAGCTTAGTTAAGACTCGAAAAACAGATACGCGGTATTTT. This codes for CASSLVKTRKTDTRYF.

This clonotype has just a few counts. The V and J genes are TRBV5-6 and TRBJ2-1, with D possibly TRBD2 on 5 matching bases. Trimming left V 0 bases short and J 8 bases short, with 6 bases between. Germline V gives CDR1 SGHDT, CDR2 YYEEEE. The CDR3 length is 12 residues. The CDR3 region is CASSLGTHEQFF. The CDR3, as DNA: TGTGCCAGCAGCTTGGGGACTCATGAGCAGTTCTTC.

The chain is built from TRBV6-2 or TRBV6-3 and TRBJ2-5; no reliable D call. The CDR3 has 12 amino acids. Germline CDR1 reads MNHEY; CDR2 reads SVGEGT. V lost 2 bases and J lost 4, with 5 bases in between. In nucleotides, the CDR3 is TGTGCCAGCAGTTACAGGAGAGAGACCCAGTACTTC. Translating it yields CASSYRRETQYF.

This clonotype occurred many times. This sequence joins TRBV29-1 and TRBJ2-3; a possible D gene is TRBD2 (5 bases). Germline loops: CDR1 SQVTM, CDR2 ANQGSEA. The CDR3 is made up of 16 amino acids. Trimming removed 4 bases at V and 1 base at J, with 18 bases between. The CDR3 spells CSVGSAGLGGTDTQYF. For the CDR3, the DNA is TGCAGCGTTGGGTCCGCGGGCCTGGGTGGCACAGATACGCAGTATTTT.